This is a list of T cell receptor beta chains from one sample in a study of cytomegalovirus exposure and HLA in healthy donors. Data came from immunoSEQ multiplex PCR; TCRdb stores just in-frame clones and leaves some out. The sample yields roughly 130,000 clones, just under 90% seen once. What was sequenced was PBMCs. Every receptor here comes from a man under 40 in good health and CMV-seronegative. CDR3s include the opening cysteine and the closing phenylalanine or tryptophan. A D gene is named only where the DNA matches it firmly. The size of a clone is reported for some rows only, either as once, few or many, or as a class for expanded clones.

NA	TRBD2	TRBV19	TRBJ2-4	CASSIGMGLAGGKDIQYF	TGTGCCAGTAGTATCGGGATGGGACTAGCGGGGGGGAAGGACATTCAGTACTTC
NA	NA	TRBV5-1	TRBJ2-7	CASSITTDSIYEQYF	TGCGCCAGCAGCATTACGACGGACAGTATCTACGAGCAGTACTTC
NA	NA	TRBV25-1	TRBJ2-2	CASMVTGNTGELFF	TGTGCCAGCATGGTGACAGGGAACACCGGGGAGCTGTTTTTT
NA	TRBD1	TRBV19	TRBJ1-4	CASNSGTGGLVGEKLFF	TGTGCCAGTAACTCCGGGACAGGGGGCTTGGTTGGGGAAAAACTGTTTTTT
NA	NA	TRBV5-4	TRBJ2-3	CASSLPGPSTDTQYF	TGTGCCAGCAGCCTTCCGGGTCCTAGCACAGATACGCAGTATTTT
once	TRBD1	TRBV6-1	TRBJ1-5	CASSVGQGGNQPQHF	TGTGCCAGCAGTGTGGGACAGGGGGGCAATCAGCCCCAGCATTTT
NA	NA	TRBV4-3	TRBJ1-5	CASSQEDSSNQPQHF	TGCGCCAGCAGCCAAGAGGACAGTAGCAATCAGCCCCAGCATTTT
NA	NA	TRBV29-1	TRBJ2-3	CSVEEIYRTDTQYF	TGCAGCGTTGAGGAGATCTACCGCACAGATACGCAGTATTTT
NA	TRBD1	TRBV11-2	TRBJ1-4	CASSQRQGSNEKLFF	TGTGCCAGCAGCCAAAGACAGGGATCTAATGAAAAACTGTTTTTT
NA	TRBD1	TRBV27	TRBJ1-2	CASSVTGQSYGYTF	TGTGCCAGCAGTGTGACAGGGCAGAGCTATGGCTACACCTTC
NA	TRBD1	TRBV18	TRBJ2-7	CASSPSGPGQGAREQYF	TGTGCCAGCTCACCCTCGGGACCGGGACAGGGGGCAAGAGAGCAGTACTTC
NA	NA	TRBV7-9	TRBJ2-1	CASSPGFDEQFF	TGTGCCAGCAGCCCGGGTTTCGATGAGCAGTTCTTC
NA	NA	TRBV18	TRBJ1-1	CASSPAPGEGGEAFF	TGTGCCAGCTCACCAGCCCCAGGGGAAGGGGGTGAAGCTTTCTTT
NA	NA	TRBV6-5	TRBJ2-1	CASSYGRSYNEQFF	TGTGCCAGCAGTTACGGGCGCTCCTACAATGAGCAGTTCTTC
NA	NA	TRBV10-3	TRBJ1-2	CAISESGVGYGYTF	TGTGCCATCAGTGAGTCAGGGGTTGGCTATGGCTACACCTTC
once	NA	TRBV10-3	TRBJ1-2	CAISDQGLGGYTF	TGTGCCATCAGTGACCAGGGGTTGGGCGGCTACACCTTC
NA	NA	TRBV21-1	TRBJ2-7	CASSESYGLREQYF	TGTGCCAGCAGCGAAAGCTACGGGTTGAGGGAGCAGTACTTC
once	NA	TRBV10-2	TRBJ1-3	CASSDGGTGNTIYF	TGCGCCAGCAGTGATGGGGGGACTGGAAACACCATATATTTT
NA	TRBD1	TRBV6-5	TRBJ1-3	CASSYGTVANTIYF	TGTGCCAGCAGTTACGGGACAGTGGCTAACACCATATATTTT
NA	NA	TRBV28	TRBJ2-5	CASSPVPITVKTQYF	TGTGCCAGCAGTCCCGTCCCCATCACAGTAAAGACCCAGTACTTC
NA	NA	TRBV5-1	TRBJ2-5	CASSLGREKETQYF	TGCGCCAGCAGCTTGGGTAGGGAGAAAGAGACCCAGTACTTC
once	NA	TRBV5-1	TRBJ2-1	CASSLSVGGREQFF	TGCGCCAGCAGCTTGTCTGTGGGGGGGCGGGAGCAGTTCTTC
NA	NA	TRBV5-1	TRBJ1-5	CASSLAVNQPQHF	TGCGCCAGCAGCTTGGCCGTTAATCAGCCCCAGCATTTT
NA	NA	TRBV5-1	TRBJ1-6	CASRRGGPNSPLHF	TGCGCCAGCAGGCGCGGCGGGCCGAATTCACCCCTCCACTTT
NA	TRBD1	TRBV9	TRBJ2-5	CASSDSRGIRETQYF	TGTGCCAGCAGCGATTCCAGGGGGATACGAGAGACCCAGTACTTC
NA	TRBD1	TRBV7-2	TRBJ1-2	CASSTGQNYGYTF	TGTGCCAGCAGCACGGGACAGAACTATGGCTACACCTTC
NA	NA	TRBV7-2	TRBJ2-6	CASSLFAGSGANVLTF	TGTGCCAGCAGCTTATTCGCCGGCTCTGGGGCCAACGTCCTGACTTTC
NA	TRBD2	TRBV5-4	TRBJ2-7	CASSYGEGSSYEQYF	TGTGCCAGCAGCTACGGGGAGGGCAGCTCCTACGAGCAGTACTTC
once	NA	TRBV11-2	TRBJ1-2	CASSPLTAYYGYTF	TGTGCCAGCAGCCCACTTACAGCATACTATGGCTACACCTTC
NA	NA	TRBV4-3	TRBJ2-3	CASSPRGPSTSTDTQYF	TGCGCCAGCAGCCCTCGCGGTCCCTCGACTAGCACAGATACGCAGTATTTT
NA	TRBD1	TRBV5-1	TRBJ2-1	CASSGRDRVGGNEQFF	TGCGCCAGCAGCGGACGGGACAGGGTCGGTGGGAATGAGCAGTTCTTC
once	NA	TRBV4-2	TRBJ1-4	CASSQAGLGGSTNEKLFF	TGTGCCAGCAGCCAGGCCGGGCTGGGGGGTTCAACTAATGAAAAACTGTTTTTT
NA	NA	TRBV6-1	TRBJ2-2	CASRTSTGELFF	TGTGCCAGCAGAACATCGACCGGGGAGCTGTTTTTT
NA	TRBD1	TRBV6-1	TRBJ1-2	CASTGTGLVYGYTF	TGTGCCAGCACTGGGACAGGCCTGGTCTATGGCTACACCTTC
NA	TRBD2	TRBV27	TRBJ2-4	CASSPSAGALPNIQYF	TGTGCCAGCAGTCCCTCAGCGGGGGCCCTTCCGAACATTCAGTACTTC
NA	NA	TRBV5-1	TRBJ1-1	CASSSPGGLATEAFF	TGCGCCAGCAGTTCTCCAGGAGGGCTGGCCACTGAAGCTTTCTTT
NA	TRBD1	TRBV5-6	TRBJ1-2	CASSWTGNNYGYTF	TGTGCCAGCAGCTGGACAGGGAACAACTATGGCTACACCTTC
NA	TRBD1	TRBV7-7	TRBJ2-7	CASSLGTDAYEQYF	TGTGCTAGCAGCTTAGGGACAGACGCCTACGAGCAGTACTTC
NA	TRBD2	TRBV7-2	TRBJ2-1	CASSFRPSGGHYNEQFF	TGTGCCAGCAGCTTTAGGCCTAGCGGGGGGCACTACAATGAGCAGTTCTTC
NA	TRBD2	TRBV6-4	TRBJ2-1	CASSDGTSGNNEQFF	TGTGCCAGCAGTGACGGCACTAGCGGGAACAATGAGCAGTTCTTC
NA	NA	TRBV18	TRBJ2-7	CASSSDSASYEQYF	TGTGCCAGCTCGTCAGATAGCGCTTCCTACGAGCAGTACTTC
NA	NA	TRBV5-6	TRBJ1-5	CASSLGGGPGQPQHF	TGTGCCAGCAGCTTGGGAGGGGGACCAGGTCAGCCCCAGCATTTT
NA	NA	TRBV7-9	TRBJ1-6	CASRRIREYNSPLHF	TGTGCCAGCAGACGAATTAGAGAGTATAATTCACCCCTCCACTTT
NA	TRBD2	TRBV4-2	TRBJ2-3	CASSLQGSSGGALDTQYF	TGTGCCAGCAGCCTACAGGGATCTAGCGGGGGGGCCCTAGATACGCAGTATTTT
NA	TRBD1	TRBV27	TRBJ2-5	CASSLTGVPGTQYF	TGTGCCAGCAGTTTGACAGGGGTCCCCGGGACCCAGTACTTC
NA	TRBD1	TRBV2	TRBJ1-2	CASSGQGSGDGYTF	TGTGCCAGCAGTGGACAGGGGTCGGGCGATGGCTACACCTTC
NA	NA	TRBV7-9	TRBJ2-1	CASSLGRVYYNEQFF	TGTGCCAGCAGCTTAGGGAGGGTTTACTACAATGAGCAGTTCTTC
NA	NA	TRBV6-1	TRBJ2-5	CASSLDSQETQYF	TGTGCCAGCAGTCTCGACAGCCAAGAGACCCAGTACTTC
NA	TRBD1	TRBV29-1	TRBJ2-2	CSVDFRGRTGELFF	TGCAGCGTTGACTTCAGGGGGCGTACCGGGGAGCTGTTTTTT
NA	NA	TRBV5-4	TRBJ2-1	CASSVTTYNEQFF	TGTGCCAGCAGCGTGACAACCTACAATGAGCAGTTCTTC
NA	NA	TRBV6-1	TRBJ1-6	CASTVPQSNNSPLHF	TGTGCCAGCACCGTCCCACAGAGCAATAATTCACCCCTCCACTTT
NA	TRBD2	TRBV28	TRBJ2-1	CASALAGPYNEQFF	TGTGCCAGCGCCCTAGCGGGACCCTACAATGAGCAGTTCTTC
NA	TRBD1	TRBV6-5	TRBJ1-1	CASSSPETGGFSRAFF	TGTGCCAGCAGTTCTCCAGAGACAGGGGGCTTCTCGAGGGCTTTCTTT